The count of the clone carrying this T cell receptor (beta chain) is one. These data belong to a study of blood T cell repertoires in COVID-19. Across the whole study: Researchers got acute and convalescent COVID-19 samples from the United States, Italy and Spain. The analysed material was cDNA or gDNA that came from T cells, B-cell-depleted T cells, or PBMCs.

In the authors' workflow: Nucleated cell counts were estimated from reference gene primer amplification. TCRdb's table, derived via immunoSEQ multiplex PCR, lists solely in-frame clones and lacks some. The D gene and trimming were derived from the DNA, and the V and J assignments and clone size from that table. The repertoire consists of more than 400,000 clones, with 90% occurring once and the leading ten covering around 0.6%. Trimming took 0 bases from V and 3 from J, leaving 14 bases between them. Germline loops: CDR1 KGHSY, CDR2 FQNENV. The CDR3 is 16 amino acids. Sequences were obtained from PBMCs or T cells enriched from blood (not recorded which). The origin of this receptor is a man younger than 35 who had recovered from COVID-19. The chain links TRBV16 to TRBJ1-2; perhaps TRBD1 as D (6 bases). The CDR3 DNA reads TGTGCCAGCAGCCAATCCCGCAACAGGGCCGACTATGGCTACACCTTC. It encodes CASSQSRNRADYGYTF.